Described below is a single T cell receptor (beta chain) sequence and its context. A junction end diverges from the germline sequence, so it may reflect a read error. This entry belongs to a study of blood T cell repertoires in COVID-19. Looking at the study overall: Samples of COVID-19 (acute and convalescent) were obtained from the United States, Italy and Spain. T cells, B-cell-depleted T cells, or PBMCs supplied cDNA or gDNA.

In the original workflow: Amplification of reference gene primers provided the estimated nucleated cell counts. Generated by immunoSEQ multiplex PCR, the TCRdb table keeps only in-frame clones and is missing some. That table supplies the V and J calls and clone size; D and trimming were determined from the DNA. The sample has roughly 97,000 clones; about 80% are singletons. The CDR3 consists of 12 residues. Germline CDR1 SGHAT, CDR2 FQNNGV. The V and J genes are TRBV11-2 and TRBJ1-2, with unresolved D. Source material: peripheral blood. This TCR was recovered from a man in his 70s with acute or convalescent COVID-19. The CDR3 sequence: CASSSEAYDYTF. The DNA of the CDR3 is TGTGCCAGCAGCTCCGAGGCCTATGACTACACCTTC.